A single sample gave rise to the 8 T cell receptor beta chains below, sequenced in a study of T cell repertoires in cytomegalovirus infection. TCRdb re-derived calls from the reads in MiXCR, one entry per CDR3 protein. The sample has about 460,000 distinct CDR3 sequences, approximately 10% seen once. Specimen: PBMCs. The receptors shown here come from a human donor in good health (CMV status not recorded). Some clones in this sample may be carry-over from other donors' samples.

This clonotype showed up many times. The V and J genes are TRBV7-3 and TRBJ2-3, with D possibly TRBD2 on 6 matching bases. V dropped 5 bases and J dropped 2 bases, with 14 bases sitting between them. The CDR3 sequence is 15 residues long. The germline gives CDR1 SGHTA, CDR2 FQGTGA. The CDR3 DNA sequence: TGTGCCAGCAGCCTCGAGGGACTTTTCACAGATACGCAGTATTTT. Its translation: CASSLEGLFTDTQYF.

With regard to this clonotype: At one of its ends the junction is not consistent with the germline gene, which may arise from a read error. The J gene is TRBJ2-1, the V gene TRBV20-1, with 11 bases matching TRBD2. CDR3 length: 17 amino acids. Germline V CDR1 and CDR2: DFQATT, SNEGSKA (reference sequence). The CDR3 loop reads CSARGSPSGRSDNEQFF. The CDR3 nucleotides read TGCAGTGCCAGAGGTAGCCCTAGCGGGAGGAGTGACAATGAGCAGTTCTTC.

As regards this clonotype: This clone may be a read error of a much larger clone one base away. The chain couples TRBV19 to TRBJ2-5; perhaps TRBD1 as D (6 bases). The germline V gene has CDR1 LNHDA and CDR2 SQIVND (reference sequence). CDR3 length: 14 amino acids. V dropped 5 bases and J dropped 6 bases, with 16 bases sitting between them. CDR3 nucleotide sequence: TGTGCCAGTAGTGTACAGGGTTGGGCACAGACCCAGTACTTC. It encodes CASSVQGWAQTQYF. Full variable domain (rest looked up from reference TRBV19 and TRBJ2-5): DGGITQSPKYLFRKEGQNVTLSCEQNLNHDAMYWYRQDPGQGLRLIYYSQIVNDFQKGDIAEGYSVSREKKESFPLTVTSAQKNPTAFYLCASSVQGWAQTQYFGPGTRLLVL.

The chain is built from TRBV18 and TRBJ2-5; 7 bases fit TRBD1. The CDR3 is 15 residues long. With V trimmed by 4 bases and J by 5 bases, 10 bases remained unmatched. Looked up from germline, CDR1 is KGHSH and CDR2 is LQKENI. For the CDR3, the DNA is TGTGCCAGCTCACTAATTACCGGGACAGATGAGACCCAGTACTTC. It translates to CASSLITGTDETQYF.

At least ten counts were recorded for this clonotype. The J gene is TRBJ1-6, the V gene TRBV11-1; TRBD1 matches 9 bases. V dropped 5 bases and J dropped 0; count of bases not matched to a gene: 2. CDR1 is SGHAT, CDR2 FQDESV, per germline (reference sequence). The CDR3 extends over 16 amino acids. In nucleotides, the CDR3 is TGTGCCAGCAGCCAGACAGGGGGCTCCTATAATTCACCCCTCCACTTT. Encoded protein: CASSQTGGSYNSPLHF.

This clonotype was observed at least ten times. This chain links TRBV5-1 with TRBJ2-2; no reliable D call. Germline lookup yields CDR1 SGHRS and CDR2 YFSETQ. Trimming took off 4 bases at V and 4 bases at J, with 20 bases between the two ends. The CDR3 has 17 residues. The CDR3 bases are TGCGCCAGCAGCCCGTACGACACCGGCGGCTCCACCGGGGAGCTGTTTTTT. Protein sequence: CASSPYDTGGSTGELFF.

The V call is TRBV7-9, the J call TRBJ2-3; D gene ambiguous. Germline V lookup: CDR1 SEHNR, CDR2 FQNEAQ (reference sequence). V gave up 2 bases and J gave up 4 bases, with 7 bases separating them. The CDR3 contains 13 residues. CDR3 coding DNA: TGTGCCAGCAGCTTAAAGGTGGCAGATACGCAGTATTTT. Its protein product is CASSLKVADTQYF. Variable domain in full (rest from reference TRBV7-9 and TRBJ2-3): DTGVSQNPRHKITKRGQNVTFRCDPISEHNRLYWYRQTLGQGPEFLTYFQNEAQLEKSRLLSDRFSAERPKGSFSTLEIQRTEQGDSAMYLCASSLKVADTQYFGPGTRLTVL.

The CDR3 region has the DNA TGCAGCCCGGGGGGCATCCTGAACACTGAAGCTTTCTTT. Encoded protein: CSPGGILNTEAFF. The chain joins TRBV29-1 to TRBJ1-1, with D possibly being TRBD1 (6 bases). This CDR3 region has 13 residues. With 8 bases removed from V and 0 bases from J, the gap between germline ends came to 13 bases. The germline V gene has CDR1 SQVTM and CDR2 ANQGSEA.